This section outlines one TCR beta chain sequence together with its context. Its antigen is unknown. These data belong to a study of T cell clonotyping in hematopoietic cell transplantation. The study's findings and limits: CD4 and CD8 repertoire contributions could not be separated without sorting. Higher Inverse Simpson Index values in graft donor and pretransplant recipient predicted broader posttransplant TCR diversity. Pathologically expanded recipient clonotypes increased progressively from day 30 to day 180 as diversity fell.

The method was immunoSEQ multiplex PCR; TCRdb's version includes in-frame clones alone and lacks a portion of them. The repertoire holds 55,000 to 70,000 clones, with 90% to 95% as singletons. Trimming took 6 bases from V and 5 from J, leaving 10 bases between them. The CDR3 is made up of 12 amino acids. CDR1 and CDR2 (germline): MGHDK, SYGVNS. The rearrangement uses TRBV25-1 and TRBJ2-5; either TRBD1 or TRBD2 may fit D (5 bases each). The sequencing sample was made of peripheral blood mononuclear cells. The receptor was isolated from a man in his fifties or sixties in good health. Some clones in this sample may be carry-over from other donors' samples. Here the CDR3 reads CASSRWGETQYF. As DNA, the CDR3 is TGTGCCAGCAGCCGGTGGGGGGAGACCCAGTACTTC.